The present T cell receptor (beta chain) was sequenced within a study of OX40 agonist ivuxolimab in advanced cancers. About the full investigation: Ivuxolimab was a fully human IgG2 agonistic monoclonal antibody targeting the costimulatory receptor OX40 (CD134). Intravenous ivuxolimab was administered to patients every 2 weeks at six dose levels: 0.01, 0.1, 0.3, 1.5, 3 and 10 mg/kg. Of the 50 or so patients in dose escalation, about 19 had hepatocellular carcinoma, around 15 had melanoma, 9 had renal cell carcinoma and 9 had head and neck cancer. A male proportion of about 79% and a mean age of 60 years, ranging from roughly 20 to 80, were recorded for the dose-escalation cohort. Prior anti-PD-1, anti-PD-L1 or anti-CTLA-4 therapy was permitted, and approximately 41% of dose-escalation patients had received checkpoint inhibitors. Partial responses occurred in three dose-escalation patients, of whom one had hepatocellular carcinoma and two had cutaneous melanoma. Peripheral TCRbeta sequencing was intended to test whether TCR sequence diversity was altered and clonal T-cell expansion was caused by ivuxolimab. The monotherapy dose-escalation portion (N of about 47 patients) of the phase I ivuxolimab trial is reported in the paper. The investigation overall reported the following: Partial responders in the 0.1-3.0 mg/kg groups had among the lowest normalized peripheral clonal expansion, especially among CD8+ T cells. After ivuxolimab, CD8+ T cells had more expanded clones than CD4+ T cells on average. At doses of 0.1 to 3.0 mg/kg, clonal expansion of both CD4+ and CD8+ blood T cells was observed from baseline to week 6. Antigen specificity was not determined for the clonally expanded peripheral T cells. Low levels of normalized T-cell clonal expansion were also seen in some patients who did not respond.

This clone was found once. Its antigen has not been determined. No base quality values were provided; no much bigger clone lies one nucleotide off. Genomic DNA was extracted from sorted cells for sequencing of the TCRbeta CDR3 region. The immunoSEQ Assay was used to sequence the TCRbeta CDR3 regions. TCRdb carries this immuneACCESS record with in-frame sequences only. Its versions omit some clonotypes, under half of them owing to an unresolved V gene in the studies checked, with the rest unexplained. Here the sample has tens of thousands of clones; about nine tenths occur a single time. The ten largest clones represent about 7% of the sample. Patients with autoimmune disease history or receiving systemic immunosuppression were excluded from the trial. Peripheral blood for TCR sequencing was drawn from every dose cohort at baseline, at cycle 4 day 1 and at cycle 7 day 1. The samples were drawn from a first-in-human, open-label, multicenter phase I dose-escalation trial of ivuxolimab. Adults with locally advanced or metastatic melanoma, renal cell carcinoma, hepatocellular carcinoma or head and neck squamous cell carcinoma were enrolled in the trial. Before TCR sequencing, CD4+ T cells and CD8+ T cells from peripheral blood were sorted into separate populations.

V ends up 3 bases short and J 8 bases short, with an unmatched junction base count of 15. The germline V gene (reference sequence) gives CDR1 as GTSNPN and CDR2 as SVGIG. Taken from cysteine to phenylalanine, the CDR3 has 16 residues. Only the CDR3 portion is preserved as DNA: 48 bases, with reading frame beginning at the first base. This specimen consisted of CD4+ or CD8+ T cells sorted from blood, obtained in a trial of the OX40 agonist ivuxolimab. Recombination joined TRBV30 with TRBJ1-4, with 7 junctional bases fitting TRBD1. The TCR was taken from an adult with an advanced solid tumor such as melanoma, head and neck, liver or kidney cancer. The CDR3 region reads CAWSQVATGRSEKLFF. Here is the DNA: TGTGCCTGGAGCCAGGTAGCGACAGGGCGTTCGGAAAAACTGTTTTTT. The CDR3, completed at both ends by the reference TRBV30 and TRBJ1-4 genes, gives the full variable domain SQTIHQWPATLVQPVGSPLSLECTVEGTSNPNLYWYRQAAGRGLQLLFYSVGIGQISSEVPQNLSASRPQDRQFILSSKKLLLSDSGFYLCAWSQVATGRSEKLFFGSGTQLSVL.